The TCR beta chain described here comes from a study of blood T cell repertoires in COVID-19. In the study overall: COVID-19 samples from acute and convalescent phases originated in the United States, Italy and Spain.

This clone was seen more than once but under ten times. Original data processing: Amplified reference gene primers provided the basis for estimating nucleated cell counts. The assay was immunoSEQ multiplex PCR, and TCRdb's table has in-frame clones only and misses some. V, J and clone size are taken as reported in that table, and D and trimming were inferred from the DNA itself. This table holds roughly 150,000 clones, 65% to 85% found once. J gave up 8 bases and V 2 bases, and 4 bases lay outside the gene matches. The germline CDR1 and CDR2 sequences are LGHNA and YNFKEQ. This CDR3 is 15 amino acids long.

The source of this sequence is a human donor in a cohort sampled during active COVID-19. This chain links TRBV4-2 with TRBJ2-1; 12 nucleotides agree with TRBD2. Sequences were obtained from peripheral blood. The CDR3 region is CASSQPSGGAHEQFF. The CDR3 DNA reads TGTGCCAGCAGCCAACCTAGCGGGGGGGCCCATGAGCAGTTCTTC.